Ten or more counts support the clone carrying this T cell receptor (beta chain). Time point meaning: newly diagnosed GD, antithyroid drugs for less than 3 months. Construction of the TCR library relied on RNA isolated from PBMCs. This sample is drawn from a study of regulatory T cells in long-lasting Graves disease. Researchers made TCR beta libraries by using iRepertoire HTBI primers and running Arm-PCR on CDR3 regions. TCRdb re-called the multiplex PCR reads through MiXCR, storing one row per CDR3 protein. Of roughly 380,000 distinct CDR3 sequences in the sample, around 17% were seen once. Germline V lookup: CDR1 MNHEY, CDR2 SVGAGI. V shed 2 bases and J shed 4 bases, with 11 bases lying between them. CDR3 length: 14 residues. These data also featured in a second study, about T cells in Graves' hyperthyroidism and ophthalmopathy.

This rearrangement joins TRBV6-5 to TRBJ2-5, with D perhaps TRBD2 (6 bases). The sample consisted of peripheral blood mononuclear cells (PBMCs), taken at new diagnosis, from a patient treated with antithyroid drugs. The receptor comes from a man aged 35-49 years with Graves disease. This CDR3 reads CASSYGGMGETQYF. DNA for the CDR3: TGTGCCAGCAGTTACGGAGGGATGGGAGAGACCCAGTACTTC.